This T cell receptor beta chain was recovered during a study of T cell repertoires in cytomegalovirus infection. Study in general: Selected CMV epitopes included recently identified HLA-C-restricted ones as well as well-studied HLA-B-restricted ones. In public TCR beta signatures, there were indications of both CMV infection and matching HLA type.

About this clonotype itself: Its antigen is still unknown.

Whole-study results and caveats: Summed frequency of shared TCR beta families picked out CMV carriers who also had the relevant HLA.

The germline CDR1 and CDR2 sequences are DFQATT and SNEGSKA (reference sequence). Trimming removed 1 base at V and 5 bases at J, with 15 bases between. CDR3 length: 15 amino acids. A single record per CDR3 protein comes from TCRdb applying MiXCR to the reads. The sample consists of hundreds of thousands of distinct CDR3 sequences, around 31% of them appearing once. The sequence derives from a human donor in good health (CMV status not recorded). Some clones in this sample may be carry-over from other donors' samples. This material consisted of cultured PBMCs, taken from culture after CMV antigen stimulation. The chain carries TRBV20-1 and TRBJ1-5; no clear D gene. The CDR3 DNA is TGCAGTGCTAGAGGGTCAGGTGAGGGTCATCAGCCCCAGCATTTT. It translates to CSARGSGEGHQPQHF.